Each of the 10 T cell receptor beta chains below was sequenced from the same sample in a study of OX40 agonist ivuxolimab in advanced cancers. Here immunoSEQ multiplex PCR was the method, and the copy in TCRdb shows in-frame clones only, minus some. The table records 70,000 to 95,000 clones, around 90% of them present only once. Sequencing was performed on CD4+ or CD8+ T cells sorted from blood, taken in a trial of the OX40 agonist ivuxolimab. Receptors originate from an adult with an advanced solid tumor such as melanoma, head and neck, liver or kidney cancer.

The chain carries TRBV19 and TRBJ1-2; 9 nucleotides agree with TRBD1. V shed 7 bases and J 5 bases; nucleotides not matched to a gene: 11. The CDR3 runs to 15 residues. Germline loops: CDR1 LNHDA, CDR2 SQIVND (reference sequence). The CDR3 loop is CASIPQGASGYGYTF. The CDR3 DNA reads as TGTGCCAGTATCCCACAGGGGGCGTCAGGTTATGGCTACACCTTC.

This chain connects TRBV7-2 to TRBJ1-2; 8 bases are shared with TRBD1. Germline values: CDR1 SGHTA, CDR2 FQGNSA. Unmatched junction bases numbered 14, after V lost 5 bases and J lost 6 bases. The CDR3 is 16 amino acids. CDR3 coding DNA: TGTGCCAGCAGCCCAGGACTCAGGGGGCGCGAGAATGGCTACACCTTC. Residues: CASSPGLRGRENGYTF.

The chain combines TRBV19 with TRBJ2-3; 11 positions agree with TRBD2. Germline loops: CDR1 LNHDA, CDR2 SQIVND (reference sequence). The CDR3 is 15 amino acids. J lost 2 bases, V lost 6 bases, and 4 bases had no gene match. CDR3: CASSLAGGPTDTQYF. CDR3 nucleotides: TGTGCCAGTAGCTTAGCGGGAGGGCCCACAGATACGCAGTATTTT.

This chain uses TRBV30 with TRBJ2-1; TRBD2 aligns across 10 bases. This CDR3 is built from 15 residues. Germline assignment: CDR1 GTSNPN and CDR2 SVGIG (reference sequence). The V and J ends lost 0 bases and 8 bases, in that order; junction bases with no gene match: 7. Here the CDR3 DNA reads TGTGCCTGGAGTGTCGGGCTAGCGGGAGTTGATGAGCAGTTCTTC. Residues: CAWSVGLAGVDEQFF. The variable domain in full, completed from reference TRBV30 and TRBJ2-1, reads SQTIHQWPATLVQPVGSPLSLECTVEGTSNPNLYWYRQAAGRGLQLLFYSVGIGQISSEVPQNLSASRPQDRQFILSSKKLLLSDSGFYLCAWSVGLAGVDEQFFGPGTRLTVL.

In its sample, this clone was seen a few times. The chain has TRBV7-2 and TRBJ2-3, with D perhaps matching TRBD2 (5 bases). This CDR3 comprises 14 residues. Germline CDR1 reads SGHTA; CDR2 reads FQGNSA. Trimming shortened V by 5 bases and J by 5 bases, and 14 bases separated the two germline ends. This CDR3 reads CASSRDGGGDTQYF. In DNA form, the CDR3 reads TGTGCCAGCAGCCGCGACGGTGGAGGAGATACGCAGTATTTT. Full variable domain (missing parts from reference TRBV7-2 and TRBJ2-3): GAGVSQSPSNKVTEKGKDVELRCDPISGHTALYWYRQSLGQGLEFLIYFQGNSAPDKSGLPSDRFSAERTGGSVSTLTIQRTQQEDSAVYLCASSRDGGGDTQYFGPGTRLTVL.

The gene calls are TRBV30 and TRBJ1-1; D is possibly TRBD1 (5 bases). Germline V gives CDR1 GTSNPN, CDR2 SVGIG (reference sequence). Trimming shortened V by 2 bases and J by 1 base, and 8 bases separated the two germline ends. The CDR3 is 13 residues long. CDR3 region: CAWSRQSNTEAFF. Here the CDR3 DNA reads TGTGCCTGGAGTCGACAGTCGAACACTGAAGCTTTCTTT.

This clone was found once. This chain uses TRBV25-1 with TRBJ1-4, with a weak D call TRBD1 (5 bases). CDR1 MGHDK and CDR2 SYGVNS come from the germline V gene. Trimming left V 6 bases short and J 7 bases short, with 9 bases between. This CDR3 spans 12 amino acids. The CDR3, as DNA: TGTGCCAGCAGCGCGGGGGTTGAAAAACTGTTTTTT. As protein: CASSAGVEKLFF.

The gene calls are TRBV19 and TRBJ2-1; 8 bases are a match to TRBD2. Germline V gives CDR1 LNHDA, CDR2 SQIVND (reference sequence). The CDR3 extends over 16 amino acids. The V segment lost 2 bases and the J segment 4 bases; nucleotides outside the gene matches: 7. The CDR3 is CASSIYSGTDYNEQFF. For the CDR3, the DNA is TGTGCCAGTAGTATATATAGCGGGACGGATTACAATGAGCAGTTCTTC.

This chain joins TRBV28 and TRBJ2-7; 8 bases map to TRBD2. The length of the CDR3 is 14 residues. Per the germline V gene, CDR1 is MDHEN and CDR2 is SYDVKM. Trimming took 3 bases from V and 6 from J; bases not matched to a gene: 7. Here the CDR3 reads CASSFQRESPEQYF. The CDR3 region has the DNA TGTGCCAGCAGTTTCCAGCGGGAGTCTCCCGAGCAGTACTTC. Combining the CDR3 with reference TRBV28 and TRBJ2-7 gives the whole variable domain DVKVTQSSRYLVKRTGEKVFLECVQDMDHENMFWYRQDPGLGLRLIYFSYDVKMKEKGDIPEGYSVSREKKERFSLILESASTNQTSMYLCASSFQRESPEQYFGPGTRLTVT.

CDR3: CASSVFAGGGNEQFF. The CDR3 coding sequence is TGTGCCAGCAGTGTTTTTGCGGGAGGGGGGAATGAGCAGTTCTTC. The chain recombines TRBV6-1 with TRBJ2-1, with 9 bases matching TRBD2. The CDR3 sequence is 15 residues long. Trimming at V came to 4 bases and at J to 7 bases, leaving 8 bases not matched to a gene. CDR1 is MNHNS and CDR2 is SASEGT in the germline V gene.